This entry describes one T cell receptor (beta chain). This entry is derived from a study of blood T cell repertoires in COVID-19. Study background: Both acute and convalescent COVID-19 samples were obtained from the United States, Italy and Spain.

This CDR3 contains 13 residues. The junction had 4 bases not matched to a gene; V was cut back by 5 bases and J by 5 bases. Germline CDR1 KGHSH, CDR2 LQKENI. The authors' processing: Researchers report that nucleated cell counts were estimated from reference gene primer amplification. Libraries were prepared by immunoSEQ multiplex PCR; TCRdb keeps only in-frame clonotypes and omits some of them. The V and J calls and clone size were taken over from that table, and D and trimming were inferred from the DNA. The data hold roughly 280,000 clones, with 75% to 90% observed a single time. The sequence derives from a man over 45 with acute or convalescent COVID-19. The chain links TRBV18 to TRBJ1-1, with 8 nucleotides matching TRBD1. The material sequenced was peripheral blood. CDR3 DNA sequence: TGTGCCAGCTCAAGGACAGGGCTTACTGAAGCTTTCTTT. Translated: CASSRTGLTEAFF.